This TCR beta chain came from a study of a mutant IDH1 vaccine in newly diagnosed glioma. The overall study: Eight vaccine injections were given to patients in weeks 1, 3, 5, 7, 11, 15, 19 and 23. Either 4-6 weeks after radiotherapy alone or alongside temozolomide, vaccination was begun.

The V segment lost 4 bases and the J segment 8 bases; nucleotides outside the gene matches: 8. The CDR3 loop spans 15 amino acids. CDR1 is LNHNV and CDR2 is YYDKDF in the germline V gene (reference sequence). TCRdb's table, derived via immunoSEQ multiplex PCR, lists solely in-frame clones and lacks some. The top ten clones hold 2% to 2.5% of a sample with about 40,000 clones, over 80% of them seen once. Time point noted: week 11, during vaccination. All doses held 300 ug of mutant IDH1 20-mer peptide, with topical imiquimod. The astrocytomas were IDH1-mutant, ATRX-negative, and WHO grade 3 or 4. In the case of this clone: Its antigen is not known.

The origin of this receptor is a man aged 35 to 55 with glioma. The chain employs TRBV15 and TRBJ1-4; TRBD1 aligns across 9 bases. Sequenced here: PBMCs, sampled from a glioma patient whose treatment included an IDH1 peptide vaccine. CDR3 loop: CATSKGGQGIEKLFF. The CDR3 DNA follows: TGTGCCACCAGCAAAGGGGGACAGGGTATAGAAAAACTGTTTTTT.